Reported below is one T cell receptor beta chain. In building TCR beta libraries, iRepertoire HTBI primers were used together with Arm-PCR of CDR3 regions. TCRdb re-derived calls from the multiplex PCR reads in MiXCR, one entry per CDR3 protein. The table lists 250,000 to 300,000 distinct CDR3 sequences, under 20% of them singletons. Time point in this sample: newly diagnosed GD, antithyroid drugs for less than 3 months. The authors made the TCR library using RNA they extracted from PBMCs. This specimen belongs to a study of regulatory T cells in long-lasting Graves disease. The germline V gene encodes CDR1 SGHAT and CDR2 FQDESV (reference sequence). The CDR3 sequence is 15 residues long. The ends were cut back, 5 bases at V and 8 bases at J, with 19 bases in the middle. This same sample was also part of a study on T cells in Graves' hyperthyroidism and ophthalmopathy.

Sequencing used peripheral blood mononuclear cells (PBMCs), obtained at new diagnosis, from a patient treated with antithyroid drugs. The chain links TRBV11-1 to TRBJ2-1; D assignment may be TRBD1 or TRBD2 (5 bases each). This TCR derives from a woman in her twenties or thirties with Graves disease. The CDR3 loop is CASSARGRSGHEQFF. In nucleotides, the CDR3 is TGTGCCAGCAGCGCTAGGGGACGTTCGGGGCATGAGCAGTTCTTC.